Below, one T cell receptor beta chain is given with its context. Its target is unknown. This sample was taken from a study of beta chain features in type 1 diabetes. Study as a whole: There were approximately 100,000,000 sorted cells examined across all samples. Regarding the study as a whole: It was among patients, rather than healthy donors, that naive, central memory and Treg TCRB repertoires appeared more similar.

The V end was cut by 1 base, the J end by 4 bases, with 9 bases between. Germline CDR1 and CDR2: SGHTA and FQGNSA. The CDR3 spans 14 residues. The entirety of the isolated RNA underwent reverse transcription, so expressed TCRB transcripts were sequenced. Profiled with immunoSEQ multiplex PCR; TCRdb holds only in-frame clones, not every one. Of fewer than 150,000 clones listed, around 7% are singletons. The chain has TRBV7-2 and TRBJ2-3, with D possibly being TRBD2 (6 bases). The TCR sequence derives from a woman under 40 in good health. The sequencing input was central memory CD4+ T cells from blood. The CDR3 is CASSLGEASDTQYF. CDR3 DNA: TGTGCCAGCAGCTTAGGGGAGGCTTCAGATACGCAGTATTTT.